This T cell receptor (beta chain) is drawn from a study of blood T cell repertoires in COVID-19. Turning to the study itself: Acute-phase and convalescent COVID-19 samples originated in the United States, Italy and Spain. PBMCs, B-cell-depleted T cells, or T cells provided the cDNA or gDNA that made up the material.

Profiled with immunoSEQ multiplex PCR; TCRdb holds only in-frame clones, not every one. The sample has 300,000 to 500,000 clones, approximately 86% seen once; the top ten hold over 2%. The CDR3 is 14 amino acids. Trimming removed 5 bases at V and 4 bases at J, with 12 bases between. The germline CDR1 and CDR2 sequences are SGHRS and YFSETQ. Each participant's cohort was designated according to participant-reported clinical history. The receptor was derived from a woman in her forties with acute COVID-19. The sequenced material came from PBMCs or T cells enriched from blood (not recorded which). The V call is TRBV5-1, the J call TRBJ1-4; tentatively, D is TRBD1 (6 bases). The CDR3 is CASRQGTDNEKLFF. CDR3 bases: TGCGCCAGCAGGCAGGGGACCGATAATGAAAAACTGTTTTTT.